This entry is about one T cell receptor beta chain. Antigen: not known. These data originate in a study of cytomegalovirus exposure and HLA in healthy donors. Study-wide findings and caveats: According to a later analysis, most TCR beta chains associated with CMV appeared HLA-restricted.

V was shortened by 7 bases and J by 5 bases, with 7 bases between the two germline ends. The CDR3 consists of 11 residues. CDR1 is MNHEY, CDR2 SVGAGI, per germline. With 60 Vbeta and 13 Jbeta primers, the PCR was carried out. The assay was immunoSEQ multiplex PCR, and TCRdb's table has in-frame clones only and misses some. This sample has under 200,000 clones, with approximately 81% found just once. This TCR was sampled from a man aged 50-60 years in good health and CMV-seropositive. The chain recombines TRBV6-5 with TRBJ2-3; a possible D gene is TRBD1 (6 bases). The sequencing input was PBMCs. In DNA, the CDR3 is TGTGCCAGCACCAGGGGAGATACGCAGTATTTT. Its protein product is CASTRGDTQYF.